The sequence of this T cell receptor (beta chain) was determined in a study of T cells in Graves' hyperthyroidism and ophthalmopathy. Amplification yielded TCR beta CDR3 regions, with RNA transcripts as the source. Using the HTBI primer set, a first-round RT-PCR was run on the TCR CDR3. TCRdb redid the calling of the multiplex PCR reads with MiXCR, one entry per CDR3 protein. The sample contains hundreds of thousands of distinct CDR3 sequences, roughly 37% of which appear only once. This clonotype was counted at least ten times. V lost 2 bases and J 5 bases, leaving 13 bases between the germline ends. There are 13 residues in the CDR3. The germline V gene has CDR1 DFQATT and CDR2 SNEGSKA (reference sequence).

This clonotype was obtained from a man aged 18 to 35 with Graves' hyperthyroidism. Sample: blood. The chain uses TRBV20-1 and TRBJ2-7; the D gene is possibly TRBD2 (6 bases). In nucleotides, the CDR3 is TGCAGTGCTAGACGAGTTCCGGGGGACGAGCAGTACTTC. Protein sequence: CSARRVPGDEQYF.